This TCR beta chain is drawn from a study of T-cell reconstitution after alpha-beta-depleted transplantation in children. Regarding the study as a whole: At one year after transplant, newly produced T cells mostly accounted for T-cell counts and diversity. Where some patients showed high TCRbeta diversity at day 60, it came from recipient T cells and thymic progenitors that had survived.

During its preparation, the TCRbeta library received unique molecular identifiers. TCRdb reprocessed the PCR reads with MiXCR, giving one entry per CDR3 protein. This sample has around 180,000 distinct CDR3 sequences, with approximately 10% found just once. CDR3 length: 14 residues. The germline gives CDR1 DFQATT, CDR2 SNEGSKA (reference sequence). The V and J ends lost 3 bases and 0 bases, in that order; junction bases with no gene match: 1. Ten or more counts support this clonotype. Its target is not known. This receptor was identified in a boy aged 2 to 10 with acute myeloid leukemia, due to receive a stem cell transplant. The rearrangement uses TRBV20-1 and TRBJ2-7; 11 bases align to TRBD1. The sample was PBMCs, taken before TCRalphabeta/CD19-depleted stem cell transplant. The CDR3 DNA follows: TGCAGTGCTAGGGACAGGGGGCCCTCCTACGAGCAGTACGTC. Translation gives CSARDRGPSYEQYV.